The subject of this entry is one TCR beta chain. The data derive from a study of tumor and adjacent non-tumor tissue in lung cancer. The trim removed 5 bases at V and 5 bases at J, leaving 6 bases unmatched. The CDR3 is 15 amino acids. CDR1 and CDR2 (germline): SEHNR, FQNEAQ (reference sequence). RNA was extracted from bulk tissue without any cell sorting. Between August and November 2014, newly diagnosed, chemotherapy-naive lung cancer patients underwent thoracic surgery in China. The library came from three nested PCR rounds adapted from ARM-PCR protocols. TCRdb reprocessed the multiplex PCR reads with MiXCR, giving one entry per CDR3 protein. The sample consists of 220,000 or so distinct CDR3 sequences, 71% of them appearing once.

The gene calls are TRBV7-9 and TRBJ1-4; 9 bases match TRBD1. Sequencing was carried out using lung tumor tissue. This sequence originates from a man aged 55-75 years with non-small cell lung cancer. CDR3 residues: CASSPPGTGNEKLFF. Written as DNA, the CDR3 is TGTGCCAGCAGCCCCCCGGGGACAGGGAATGAAAAACTGTTTTTT.